These T cell receptor beta chains were read from a single sample in a study of read filtering for tumor transcriptome and immune sequencing. TCRdb passed the reads through MiXCR, listing each CDR3 protein once. This table holds around 50,000 distinct CDR3 sequences, 20% to 25% found once. Specimen: a population of CD138-negative cells sorted from bone marrow. These receptors all stem from a donor aged 40 or older with multiple myeloma. Both conserved end residues are part of each CDR3. The D gene is left open where the match is weak. Clone size appears in some rows only: once, few, many, or a class for an expanded clone.

abundance: many
v_gene: TRBV6-5
d_gene: -
j_gene: TRBJ2-2
CDR3aa: CASSYSRALAGELFF
CDR3nt: TGTGCCAGCAGTTACTCGAGAGCTTTAGCCGGGGAGCTGTTTTTT

abundance: -
v_gene: TRBV6-1
d_gene: -
j_gene: TRBJ2-7
CDR3aa: CASKETYEQYF
CDR3nt: TGTGCCAGCAAAGAGACCTACGAGCAGTACTTC

abundance: many
v_gene: TRBV20-1
d_gene: TRBD1
j_gene: TRBJ2-7
CDR3aa: CSARVQGEPYYEQYF
CDR3nt: TGCAGTGCTAGAGTCCAGGGGGAACCTTACTACGAGCAGTACTTC

abundance: many
v_gene: TRBV20-1
d_gene: -
j_gene: TRBJ2-3
CDR3aa: CSAQSGGGTDTQYF
CDR3nt: TGCAGTGCTCAGAGCGGAGGGGGCACTGATACGCAGTATTTT

abundance: -
v_gene: TRBV28
d_gene: -
j_gene: TRBJ1-4
CDR3aa: CASSFRHGTNEKLFF
CDR3nt: TGTGCCAGCAGCTTCCGGCATGGAACTAATGAAAAACTGTTTTTT

abundance: many
v_gene: TRBV7-6
d_gene: TRBD1
j_gene: TRBJ2-2
CDR3aa: CASSPRTGTGTGELFF
CDR3nt: TGTGCCAGCAGCCCCCGGACCGGGACAGGGACCGGGGAGCTGTTTTTT

abundance: many
v_gene: TRBV3-1
d_gene: -
j_gene: TRBJ2-5
CDR3aa: CASSQGFNEHETQYF
CDR3nt: TGTGCCAGCAGCCAAGGATTCAATGAACACGAGACCCAGTACTTC

abundance: many
v_gene: TRBV3-1
d_gene: -
j_gene: TRBJ2-1
CDR3aa: CASSQGLGLTNEQFF
CDR3nt: TGTGCCAGCAGCCAGGGCCTGGGACTTACGAATGAGCAGTTCTTC

abundance: many
v_gene: TRBV10-3
d_gene: TRBD1
j_gene: TRBJ2-1
CDR3aa: CASQPGQGDPFSYNEQFF
CDR3nt: TGTGCCAGCCAGCCGGGACAGGGAGATCCATTCTCCTACAATGAGCAGTTCTTC

abundance: many
v_gene: TRBV3-1
d_gene: -
j_gene: TRBJ1-1
CDR3aa: CASSPAPGTEAFF
CDR3nt: TGTGCCAGCAGCCCGGCGCCGGGCACTGAAGCTTTCTTT

abundance: many
v_gene: TRBV6-1
d_gene: -
j_gene: TRBJ2-3
CDR3aa: CASSEVRGNTDTQYF
CDR3nt: TGTGCCAGCAGTGAGGTTAGGGGGAACACAGATACGCAGTATTTT

abundance: many
v_gene: TRBV6-1
d_gene: -
j_gene: TRBJ1-5
CDR3aa: CASSGVGLAGQPQHF
CDR3nt: TGTGCCAGCAGTGGCGTAGGCCTGGCAGGTCAGCCCCAGCATTTT

abundance: few
v_gene: TRBV12-3/TRBV12-4
d_gene: TRBD1
j_gene: TRBJ2-3
CDR3aa: CASRTGGLSDTQYF
CDR3nt: TGTGCCAGCAGGACAGGGGGGCTTTCAGATACGCAGTATTTT

abundance: -
v_gene: TRBV23-1
d_gene: -
j_gene: TRBJ2-2
CDR3aa: CASSQSPGVNTGELFF
CDR3nt: TGCGCCAGCAGTCAATCCCCAGGGGTCAACACCGGGGAGCTGTTTTTT

abundance: many
v_gene: TRBV7-7
d_gene: TRBD2
j_gene: TRBJ2-1
CDR3aa: CASSPGLAPNEQFF
CDR3nt: TGTGCTAGCAGCCCGGGACTAGCGCCTAATGAGCAGTTCTTC

abundance: -
v_gene: TRBV2
d_gene: -
j_gene: TRBJ2-3
CDR3aa: CASKLAPDTQYF
CDR3nt: TGTGCCAGCAAACTAGCCCCCGATACGCAGTATTTT

abundance: many
v_gene: TRBV19
d_gene: -
j_gene: TRBJ1-5
CDR3aa: CASTPFGLDQPQHF
CDR3nt: TGTGCCAGTACCCCATTCGGTCTGGATCAGCCCCAGCATTTT

abundance: many
v_gene: TRBV28
d_gene: -
j_gene: TRBJ2-1
CDR3aa: CASSGSRAWGNEQFF
CDR3nt: TGTGCCAGCAGTGGGTCCAGGGCCTGGGGCAATGAGCAGTTCTTC

abundance: -
v_gene: TRBV5-5
d_gene: -
j_gene: TRBJ2-5
CDR3aa: CASSLALAYSETQYF
CDR3nt: TGTGCCAGCAGCTTGGCGCTAGCCTACTCGGAGACCCAGTACTTC

abundance: few
v_gene: TRBV5-1
d_gene: -
j_gene: TRBJ1-5
CDR3aa: CASSTGSSNQPQHF
CDR3nt: TGCGCCAGCAGCACAGGGAGTAGCAATCAGCCCCAGCATTTT

abundance: many
v_gene: TRBV30
d_gene: TRBD2
j_gene: TRBJ2-1
CDR3aa: CAWSRGTSASSYNEQFF
CDR3nt: TGTGCCTGGAGTCGAGGGACTAGCGCGAGCTCCTACAATGAGCAGTTCTTC

abundance: -
v_gene: TRBV7-9
d_gene: -
j_gene: TRBJ2-3
CDR3aa: CASSPGVGGTDTQYF
CDR3nt: TGTGCCAGCAGCCCAGGGGTAGGGGGCACAGATACGCAGTATTTT

abundance: -
v_gene: TRBV5-1
d_gene: TRBD2
j_gene: TRBJ2-1
CDR3aa: CASSPAGGISYNEQFF
CDR3nt: TGCGCCAGCAGCCCGGCCGGGGGGATCTCCTACAATGAGCAGTTCTTC

abundance: many
v_gene: TRBV20-1
d_gene: -
j_gene: TRBJ2-5
CDR3aa: CSARDKETQYF
CDR3nt: TGCAGTGCTAGAGATAAGGAGACCCAGTACTTC

abundance: few
v_gene: TRBV18
d_gene: -
j_gene: TRBJ2-5
CDR3aa: CASSPPSGQETQYF
CDR3nt: TGTGCCAGCTCACCGCCCAGTGGGCAAGAGACCCAGTACTTC